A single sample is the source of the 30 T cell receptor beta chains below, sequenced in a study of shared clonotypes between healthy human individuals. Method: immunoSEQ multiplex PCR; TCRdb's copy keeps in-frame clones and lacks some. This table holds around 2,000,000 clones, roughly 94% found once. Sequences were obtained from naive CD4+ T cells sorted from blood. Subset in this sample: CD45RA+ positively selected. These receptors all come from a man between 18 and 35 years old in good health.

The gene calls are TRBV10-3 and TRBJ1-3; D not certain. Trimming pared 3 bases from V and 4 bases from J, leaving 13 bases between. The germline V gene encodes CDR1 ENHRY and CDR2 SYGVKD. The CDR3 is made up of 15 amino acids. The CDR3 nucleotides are TGTGCCATCAGTGAAGGCTTCGCGGGAGGAAACACCATATATTTT. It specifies CAISEGFAGGNTIYF.

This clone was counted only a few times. Here the CDR3 DNA reads TGTGCCAGCAGCTTGGTTCCGGACAGGGGCCAGTACTTC. This sequence encodes CASSLVPDRGQYF. The rearrangement joins TRBV5-6 to TRBJ2-7; TRBD1 agrees at 9 bases. This CDR3 spans 13 amino acids. Germline lookup yields CDR1 SGHDT and CDR2 YYEEEE. J gave up 10 bases and V 0 bases, and 5 bases lay outside the gene matches.

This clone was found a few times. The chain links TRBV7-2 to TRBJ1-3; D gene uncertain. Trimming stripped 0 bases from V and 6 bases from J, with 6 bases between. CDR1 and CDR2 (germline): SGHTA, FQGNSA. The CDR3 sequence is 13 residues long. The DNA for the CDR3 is TGTGCCAGCAGCTTAGCAGGCTCAAACACCATATATTTT. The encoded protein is CASSLAGSNTIYF.

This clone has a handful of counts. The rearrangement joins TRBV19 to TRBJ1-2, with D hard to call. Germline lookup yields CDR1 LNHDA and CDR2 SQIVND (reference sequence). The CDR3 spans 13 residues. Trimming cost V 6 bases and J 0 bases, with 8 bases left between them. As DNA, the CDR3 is TGTGCCAGTAGGATAAATTCTAACTATGGCTACACCTTC. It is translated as CASRINSNYGYTF.

The CDR3 DNA reads TGTGCCAGCAGTTTGGGCGGAATAGACACTGAAGCTTTCTTT. Translated: CASSLGGIDTEAFF. The chain joins TRBV27 to TRBJ1-1, with D unresolved. This CDR3 contains 14 residues. Germline V lookup: CDR1 MNHEY, CDR2 SMNVEV (reference sequence). Trimming removed 3 bases at V and 3 bases at J, with 11 bases between.

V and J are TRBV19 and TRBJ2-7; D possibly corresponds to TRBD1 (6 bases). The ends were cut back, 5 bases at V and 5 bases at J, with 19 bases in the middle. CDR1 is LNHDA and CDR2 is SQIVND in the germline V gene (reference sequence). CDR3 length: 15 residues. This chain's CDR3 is CASSVRTASPNEQYF. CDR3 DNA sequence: TGTGCCAGTAGTGTCCGGACAGCTAGTCCCAACGAGCAGTACTTC.

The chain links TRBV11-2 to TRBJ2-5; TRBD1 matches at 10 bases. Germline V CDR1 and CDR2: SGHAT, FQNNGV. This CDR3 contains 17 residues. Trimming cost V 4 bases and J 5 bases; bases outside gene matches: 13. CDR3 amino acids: CASSSTGGKGSAETQYF. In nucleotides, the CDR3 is TGTGCCAGCAGCTCGACAGGGGGCAAGGGTTCGGCCGAGACCCAGTACTTC.

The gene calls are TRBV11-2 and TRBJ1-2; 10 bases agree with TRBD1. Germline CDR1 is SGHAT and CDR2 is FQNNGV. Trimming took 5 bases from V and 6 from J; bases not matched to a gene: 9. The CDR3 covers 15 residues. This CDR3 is CASSRDRGRVDGYTF. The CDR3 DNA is TGTGCCAGCAGCCGCGACAGGGGGCGAGTGGATGGCTACACCTTC.

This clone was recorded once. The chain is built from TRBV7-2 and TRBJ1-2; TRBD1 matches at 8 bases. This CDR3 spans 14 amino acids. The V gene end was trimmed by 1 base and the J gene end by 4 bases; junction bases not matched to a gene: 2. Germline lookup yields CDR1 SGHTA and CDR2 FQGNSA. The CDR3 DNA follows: TGTGCCAGCAGCTTAGGGGGACAGGTCTATGGCTACACCTTC. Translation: CASSLGGQVYGYTF.

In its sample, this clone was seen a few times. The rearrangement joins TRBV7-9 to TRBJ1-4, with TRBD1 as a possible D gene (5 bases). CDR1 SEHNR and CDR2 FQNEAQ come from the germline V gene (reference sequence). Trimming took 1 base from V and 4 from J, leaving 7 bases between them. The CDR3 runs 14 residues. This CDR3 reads CASSLGGINEKLFF. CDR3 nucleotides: TGTGCCAGCAGCTTAGGGGGGATTAATGAAAAACTGTTTTTT.

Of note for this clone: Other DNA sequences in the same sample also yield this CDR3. This chain's CDR3 is CASSYRDRDYEQYF. Here the CDR3 DNA reads TGTGCCAGCAGTTACCGGGACAGGGACTACGAGCAGTACTTC. The chain has TRBV6-5 and TRBJ2-7; 9 positions agree with TRBD1. The CDR3 is made up of 14 amino acids. Unmatched junction bases numbered 2, after V lost 2 bases and J lost 3 bases. CDR1 MNHEY and CDR2 SVGAGI come from the germline V gene.

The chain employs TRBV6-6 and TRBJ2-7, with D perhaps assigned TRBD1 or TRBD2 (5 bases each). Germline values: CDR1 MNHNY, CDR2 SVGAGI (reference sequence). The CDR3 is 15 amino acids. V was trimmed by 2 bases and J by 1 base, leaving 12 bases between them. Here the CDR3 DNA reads TGTGCCAGCAGTTACGGGGCGGGTCCTTCCTACGAGCAGTACTTC. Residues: CASSYGAGPSYEQYF.

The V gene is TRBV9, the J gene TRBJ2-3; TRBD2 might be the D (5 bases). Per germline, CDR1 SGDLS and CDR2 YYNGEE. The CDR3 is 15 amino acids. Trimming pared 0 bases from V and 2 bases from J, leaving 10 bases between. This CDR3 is CASSVEQRSTDTQYF. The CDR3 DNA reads TGTGCCAGCAGCGTAGAACAGCGGTCCACAGATACGCAGTATTTT.

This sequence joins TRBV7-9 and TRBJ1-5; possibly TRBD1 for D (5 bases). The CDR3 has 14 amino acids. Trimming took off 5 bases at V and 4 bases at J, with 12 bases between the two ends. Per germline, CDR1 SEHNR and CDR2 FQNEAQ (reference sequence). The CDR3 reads CASSTRGVNQPQHF. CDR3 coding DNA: TGTGCCAGCAGCACTCGGGGCGTAAATCAGCCCCAGCATTTT.

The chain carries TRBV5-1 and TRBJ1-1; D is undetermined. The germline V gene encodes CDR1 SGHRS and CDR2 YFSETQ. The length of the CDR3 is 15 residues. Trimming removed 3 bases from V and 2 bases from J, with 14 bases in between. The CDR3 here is CASSSLSSSNTEAFF. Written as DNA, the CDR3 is TGCGCCAGCAGCTCGCTGAGCTCAAGTAACACTGAAGCTTTCTTT.

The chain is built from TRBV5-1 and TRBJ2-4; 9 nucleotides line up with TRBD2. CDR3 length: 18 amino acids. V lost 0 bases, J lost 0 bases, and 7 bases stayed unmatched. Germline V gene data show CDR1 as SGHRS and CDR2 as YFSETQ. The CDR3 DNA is TGCGCCAGCAGCTTGGGTCTAGCGGGGCTTATAGCCAAAAACATTCAGTACTTC. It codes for CASSLGLAGLIAKNIQYF.

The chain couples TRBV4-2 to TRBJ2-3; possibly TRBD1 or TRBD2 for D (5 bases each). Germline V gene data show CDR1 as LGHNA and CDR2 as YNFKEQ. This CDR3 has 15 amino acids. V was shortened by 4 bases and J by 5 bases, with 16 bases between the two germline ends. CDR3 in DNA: TGTGCCAGCAGCCTGGGAGCCCCAGGGCAAGATACGCAGTATTTT. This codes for CASSLGAPGQDTQYF.

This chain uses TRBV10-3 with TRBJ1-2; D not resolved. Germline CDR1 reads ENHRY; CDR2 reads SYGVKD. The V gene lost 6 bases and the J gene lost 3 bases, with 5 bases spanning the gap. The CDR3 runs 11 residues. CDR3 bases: TGTGCCATCAGCCGGGACTATGGCTACACCTTC. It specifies CAISRDYGYTF.

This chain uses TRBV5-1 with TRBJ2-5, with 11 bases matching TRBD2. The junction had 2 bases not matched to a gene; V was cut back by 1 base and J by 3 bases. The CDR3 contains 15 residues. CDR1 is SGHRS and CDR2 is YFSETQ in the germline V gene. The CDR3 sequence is CASSLMGLAEETQYF. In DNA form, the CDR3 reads TGCGCCAGCAGCTTGATGGGACTAGCGGAAGAGACCCAGTACTTC.

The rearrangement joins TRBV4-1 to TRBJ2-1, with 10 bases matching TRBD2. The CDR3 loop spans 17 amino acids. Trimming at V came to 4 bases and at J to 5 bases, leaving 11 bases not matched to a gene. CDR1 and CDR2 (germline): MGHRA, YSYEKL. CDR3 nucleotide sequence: TGCGCCAGCAGCCCAACTCCCCTAGCGGGGGCAGACAATGAGCAGTTCTTC. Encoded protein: CASSPTPLAGADNEQFF.

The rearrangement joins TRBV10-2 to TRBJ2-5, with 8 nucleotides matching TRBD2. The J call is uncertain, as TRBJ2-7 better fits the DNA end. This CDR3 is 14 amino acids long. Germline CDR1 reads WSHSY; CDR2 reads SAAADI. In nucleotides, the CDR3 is TGCGCCAGCAGGGCAGCGGGGGAGGCCTACGAGCAGTACTTC. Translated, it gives CASRAAGEAYEQYF.

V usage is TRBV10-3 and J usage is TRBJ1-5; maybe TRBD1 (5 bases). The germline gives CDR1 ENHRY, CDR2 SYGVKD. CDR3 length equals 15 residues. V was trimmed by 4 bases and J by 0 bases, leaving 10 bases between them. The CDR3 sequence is CAISGGRDSNQPQHF. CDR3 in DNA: TGTGCCATCAGTGGGGGACGTGATAGCAATCAGCCCCAGCATTTT.

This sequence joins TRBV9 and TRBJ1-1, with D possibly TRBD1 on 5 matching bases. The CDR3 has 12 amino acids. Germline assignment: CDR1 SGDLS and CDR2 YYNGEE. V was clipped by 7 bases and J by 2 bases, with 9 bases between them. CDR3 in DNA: TGTGCCAGCGGGGACGTCAACACTGAAGCTTTCTTT. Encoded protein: CASGDVNTEAFF.

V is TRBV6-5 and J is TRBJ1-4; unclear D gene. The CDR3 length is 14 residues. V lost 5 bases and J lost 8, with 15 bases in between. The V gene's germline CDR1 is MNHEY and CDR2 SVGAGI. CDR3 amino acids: CASSTRAAHEKLFF. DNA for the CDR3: TGTGCCAGCAGTACCCGGGCAGCTCACGAAAAACTGTTTTTT.

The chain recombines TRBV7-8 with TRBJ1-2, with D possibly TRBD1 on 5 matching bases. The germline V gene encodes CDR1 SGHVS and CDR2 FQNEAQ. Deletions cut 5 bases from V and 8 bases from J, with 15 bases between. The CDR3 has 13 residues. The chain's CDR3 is CASSPLAGSGYTF. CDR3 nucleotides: TGTGCCAGCAGCCCGTTGGCAGGGAGCGGCTACACCTTC.

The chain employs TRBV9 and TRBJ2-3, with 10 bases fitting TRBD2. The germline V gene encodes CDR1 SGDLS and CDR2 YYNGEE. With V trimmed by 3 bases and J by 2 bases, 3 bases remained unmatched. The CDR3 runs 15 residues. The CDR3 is CASSAGTSATDTQYF. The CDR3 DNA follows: TGTGCCAGCAGCGCCGGGACTAGCGCCACAGATACGCAGTATTTT.

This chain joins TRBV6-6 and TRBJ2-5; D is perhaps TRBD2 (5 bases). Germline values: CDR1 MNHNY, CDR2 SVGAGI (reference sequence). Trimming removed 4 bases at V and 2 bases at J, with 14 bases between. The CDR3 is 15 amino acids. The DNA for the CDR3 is TGTGCCAGCAGTTCCCCCGGGAAATCACAAGAGACCCAGTACTTC. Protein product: CASSSPGKSQETQYF.

DNA of the CDR3: TGTGCCAGCAGCTCGGGGAACAGCAATGAAAAACTGTTTTTT. It codes for CASSSGNSNEKLFF. The chain has TRBV5-6 and TRBJ1-4; no reliable D call. The CDR3 extends over 14 amino acids. With 3 bases removed from V and 5 bases from J, the gap between germline ends came to 11 bases. Looked up from germline, CDR1 is SGHDT and CDR2 is YYEEEE.

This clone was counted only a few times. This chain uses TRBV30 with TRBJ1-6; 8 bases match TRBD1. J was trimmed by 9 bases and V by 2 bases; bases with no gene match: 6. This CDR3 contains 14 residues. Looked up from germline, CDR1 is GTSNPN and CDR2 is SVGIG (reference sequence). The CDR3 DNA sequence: TGTGCCTGGAGTCTCCAGGGGGCAGGTTCACCCCTCCACTTT. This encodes CAWSLQGAGSPLHF.

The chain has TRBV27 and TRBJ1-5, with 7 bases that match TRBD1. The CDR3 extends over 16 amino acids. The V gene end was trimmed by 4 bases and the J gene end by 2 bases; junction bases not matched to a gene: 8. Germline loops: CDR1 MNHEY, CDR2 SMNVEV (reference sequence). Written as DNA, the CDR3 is TGTGCCAGCAGTTCCCAGCCAGGACAGGGCAATCAGCCCCAGCATTTT. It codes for CASSSQPGQGNQPQHF.